This TCR beta chain was sequenced for a study of cytomegalovirus exposure and HLA in healthy donors. Notes on the study in general: TCR beta chains associated with HLA were, in a later analysis, more clonally expanded than equally common others.

To note about this clone: As yet, its antigen is unknown.

PCR used 60 Vbeta primers and 13 Jbeta primers. Profiled with immunoSEQ multiplex PCR; TCRdb holds only in-frame clones, not every one. Of under 250,000 clones listed, around four fifths are singletons. The germline CDR1 and CDR2 sequences are KGHSH and LQKENI. V was clipped by 1 base and J by 3 bases, with 9 bases between them. There are 14 residues in the CDR3. The chain joins TRBV18 to TRBJ1-2; possible D gene TRBD1, 5 bases. Specimen: PBMCs. This clonotype originated in a boy aged 2 to 10 in good health and CMV-seronegative. DNA of the CDR3: TGTGCCAGCTCACCACAGGGAGGGGACTATGGCTACACCTTC. Translation: CASSPQGGDYGYTF.